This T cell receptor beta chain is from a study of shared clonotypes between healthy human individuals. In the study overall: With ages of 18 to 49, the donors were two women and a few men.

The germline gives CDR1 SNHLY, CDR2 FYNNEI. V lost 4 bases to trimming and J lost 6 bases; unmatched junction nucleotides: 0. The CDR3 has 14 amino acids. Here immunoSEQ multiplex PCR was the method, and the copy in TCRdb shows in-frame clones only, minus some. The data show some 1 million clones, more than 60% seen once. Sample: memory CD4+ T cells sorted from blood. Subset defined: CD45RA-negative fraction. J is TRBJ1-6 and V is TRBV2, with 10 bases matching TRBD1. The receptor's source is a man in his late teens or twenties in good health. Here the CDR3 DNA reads TGTGCCAGCAGTGGGACAGGGGGTAATTCACCCCTCCACTTT. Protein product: CASSGTGGNSPLHF.